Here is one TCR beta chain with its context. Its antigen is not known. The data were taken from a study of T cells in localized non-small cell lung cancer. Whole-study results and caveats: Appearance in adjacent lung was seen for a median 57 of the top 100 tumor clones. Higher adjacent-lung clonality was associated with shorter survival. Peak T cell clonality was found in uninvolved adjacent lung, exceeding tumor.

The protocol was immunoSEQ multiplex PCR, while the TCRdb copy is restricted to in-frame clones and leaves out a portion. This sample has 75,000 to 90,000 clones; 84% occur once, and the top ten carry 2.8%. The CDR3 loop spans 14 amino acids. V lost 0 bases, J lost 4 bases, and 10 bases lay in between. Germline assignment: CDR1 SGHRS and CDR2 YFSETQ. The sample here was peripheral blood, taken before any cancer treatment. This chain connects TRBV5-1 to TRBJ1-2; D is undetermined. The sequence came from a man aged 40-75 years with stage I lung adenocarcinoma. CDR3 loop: CASSLDPEIYGYTF. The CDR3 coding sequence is TGCGCCAGCAGCTTGGACCCAGAAATCTATGGCTACACCTTC.